Shown below are 21 T cell receptor beta chains from a single sample sequenced in a study of naive and memory T cell subsets. Two oligonucleotides, mixed equimolar, formed the beta constant-region primer covering TRBC1 and TRBC2. The ligated cDNA underwent four PCR rounds using SP2 and nested alpha and beta constant-region primers. One entry per CDR3 protein results from TCRdb running MiXCR on the UMI-ligation and nested PCR reads. The data hold 120,000 to 150,000 distinct CDR3 sequences, with about 20% observed a single time. For these TCRs, the target antigens are not known. Study-wide results and caveats: Naive repertoires, especially CD8, held a few larger clonotypes, possibly memory cells re-expressing CD45RA.

Sequencing used naive CD8+ T cells from blood. Source of these receptors: a human donor in good health.

The chain employs TRBV4-3 and TRBJ1-6, with 8 bases matching TRBD1. CDR3 size: 17 residues. Losses at the gene ends were 0 bases for V and 9 bases for J; bases not matched to a gene: 10. The germline CDR1 and CDR2 sequences are LGHNA and YSLEER. Here the CDR3 DNA reads TGCGCCAGCAGCCAAGATGGGACCAGGGGGCTCGGTTCACCCCTCCACTTT. Translated: CASSQDGTRGLGSPLHF.

The CDR3 loop is CASHVSGSNQPQHF. CDR3 bases: TGTGCCAGCCATGTATCCGGTAGCAATCAGCCCCAGCATTTT. V gene TRBV5-6 combines with J gene TRBJ1-5; D gene ambiguous. Germline V gene sequence: CDR1 SGHDT, CDR2 YYEEEE. The CDR3 is made up of 14 amino acids. V was shortened by 7 bases and J by 0 bases, with 11 bases between the two germline ends.

This clonotype has just a few counts. The chain joins TRBV28 to TRBJ2-7; D not certain. There are 12 residues in the CDR3. Trimming pared 3 bases from V and 5 bases from J, leaving 8 bases between. CDR1 is MDHEN, CDR2 SYDVKM, per germline. The CDR3 loop is CASSFRSNEQYF. CDR3 nucleotides: TGTGCCAGCAGTTTTCGATCGAACGAGCAGTACTTC. Full variable domain (rest looked up from reference TRBV28 and TRBJ2-7): DVKVTQSSRYLVKRTGEKVFLECVQDMDHENMFWYRQDPGLGLRLIYFSYDVKMKEKGDIPEGYSVSREKKERFSLILESASTNQTSMYLCASSFRSNEQYFGPGTRLTVT.

This clonotype showed up many times. This chain links TRBV11-3 with TRBJ2-7, with 7 bases that match TRBD1. Germline V lookup: CDR1 SGHNT, CDR2 YENEEA. J lost 0 bases, V lost 1 base, and 21 bases had no gene match. The CDR3 extends over 21 amino acids. The CDR3 bases are TGTGCCAGCAGCTTAGCCGACTGGCCCAACCGGGACAGAAGGAGCTCCTACGAGCAGTACTTC. It translates to CASSLADWPNRDRRSSYEQYF.

V usage is TRBV29-1 and J usage is TRBJ2-3; 10 bases agree with TRBD2. Germline V gene sequence: CDR1 SQVTM, CDR2 ANQGSEA. The J segment lost 10 bases and the V segment lost 7 bases, leaving 20 bases of the junction unmatched. The CDR3 spans 16 residues. Here the CDR3 DNA reads TGCAGCGCCTGGATGATGGTAGCGGGAGGACCGCTATCGCAGTATTTT. It translates to CSAWMMVAGGPLSQYF.

The chain has TRBV4-1 and TRBJ2-7, with 9 bases aligning to TRBD1. V lost 0 bases to trimming and J lost 2 bases; unmatched junction nucleotides: 8. The germline gives CDR1 MGHRA, CDR2 YSYEKL. The CDR3 runs 17 residues. CDR3 protein: CASSQELGQGWAYEQYF. The CDR3 DNA reads TGCGCCAGCAGCCAAGAACTCGGACAGGGGTGGGCCTACGAGCAGTACTTC.

V and J are TRBV27 and TRBJ1-5; no clear D gene. V was pared by 3 bases and J by 7 bases, with 10 bases between. From germline, CDR1 is MNHEY and CDR2 SMNVEV (reference sequence). This CDR3 has 13 amino acids. DNA for the CDR3: TGTGCCAGCAGTTTTTGGGTCGGCCAGCCCCAGCATTTT. Its translation is CASSFWVGQPQHF.

To note about this clonotype: Its ends do not fully match the called genes, so a read error is possible. This chain uses TRBV14 with TRBJ2-3; D call uncertain. This CDR3 comprises 12 residues. Germline loops: CDR1 SGHDN, CDR2 FVKESK. This chain's CDR3 is CASSLGPDTRYF. CDR3 nucleotides: TGTGCCAGCAGTCTCGGTCCAGATACGCGGTATTTT.

This chain uses TRBV27 with TRBJ2-3; TRBD2 matches at 7 bases. V shed 1 base, J shed 4 bases, and the junction held 2 bases outside the gene matches. Germline CDR1 reads MNHEY; CDR2 reads SMNVEV (reference sequence). This CDR3 has 14 residues. CDR3 in amino acids: CASSLWAGADTQYF. In DNA form, the CDR3 reads TGTGCCAGCAGTTTATGGGCGGGAGCAGATACGCAGTATTTT.

This clonotype was seen a handful of times. The chain has TRBV5-6 and TRBJ2-1; TRBD2 agrees at 13 bases. Germline V gives CDR1 SGHDT, CDR2 YYEEEE. This CDR3 has 19 amino acids. V dropped 0 bases and J dropped 1; count of bases not matched to a gene: 7. The DNA for the CDR3 is TGTGCCAGCAGCTTGGTAGGACTAGCGGGGGTTACTTCCTACAATGAGCAGTTCTTC. This encodes CASSLVGLAGVTSYNEQFF. Combining the CDR3 with reference TRBV5-6 and TRBJ2-1 gives the whole variable domain DAGVTQSPTHLIKTRGQQVTLRCSPKSGHDTVSWYQQALGQGPQFIFQYYEEEERQRGNFPDRFSGHQFPNYSSELNVNALLLGDSALYLCASSLVGLAGVTSYNEQFFGPGTRLTVL.

This clonotype showed up just a few times. This chain uses TRBV28 with TRBJ2-3; D could derive from TRBD1 or TRBD2 (5 bases each). V was shortened by 3 bases and J by 1 base, with 17 bases between the two germline ends. From germline, CDR1 is MDHEN and CDR2 SYDVKM. The CDR3 sequence is 17 residues long. The CDR3 protein is CASSLGEGPVGTDTQYF. The CDR3 region has the DNA TGTGCCAGCAGTTTGGGTGAGGGGCCGGTGGGCACAGATACGCAGTATTTT.

The chain's CDR3 is CASSFNSPYEQYF. Here the CDR3 DNA reads TGTGCCAGCAGCTTTAACAGTCCCTACGAGCAGTACTTC. This chain connects TRBV7-2 to TRBJ2-7; no clear D gene. V lost 3 bases to trimming and J lost 2 bases, with 8 bases between them. Germline lookup yields CDR1 SGHTA and CDR2 FQGNSA. The CDR3 contains 13 residues.

This clonotype was observed a handful of times. CDR3 DNA: TGTGCCAGCAGTCCGGACAGGAGCCCCTACGAGCAGTACTTC. This gives the protein CASSPDRSPYEQYF. The rearrangement uses TRBV28 and TRBJ2-7, with 7 bases fitting TRBD1. Germline V CDR1 and CDR2: MDHEN, SYDVKM. There are 14 residues in the CDR3. V lost 5 bases and J lost 2; bases outside the gene matches: 6. Looking up the rest from reference TRBV28 and TRBJ2-7 gives the full variable domain: DVKVTQSSRYLVKRTGEKVFLECVQDMDHENMFWYRQDPGLGLRLIYFSYDVKMKEKGDIPEGYSVSREKKERFSLILESASTNQTSMYLCASSPDRSPYEQYFGPGTRLTVT.

The chain links TRBV21-1 to TRBJ2-7; TRBD1 reflects the table's D call only, with no check against the DNA. TRBV21-1 is a pseudogene locus. The CDR3 totals 18 residues. CDR3 residues: CASSKAFPFHGGPYEQYF. For the CDR3, the DNA is TGTGCCAGCAGCAAAGCCTTTCCCTTTCACGGGGGTCCCTACGAGCAGTACTTC.

This rearrangement joins TRBV10-2 to TRBJ2-5; TRBD2 matches at 9 bases. Germline loops: CDR1 WSHSY, CDR2 SAAADI. V dropped 1 base and J dropped 4; count of bases not matched to a gene: 7. This CDR3 has 16 amino acids. The CDR3 DNA sequence: TGCGCCAGCAGTGAGTTGGTAGCGGGAGTCGGAGAGACCCAGTACTTC. Its translation: CASSELVAGVGETQYF.

The chain employs TRBV27 and TRBJ1-5; D might be TRBD1 (6 bases). Germline V lookup: CDR1 MNHEY, CDR2 SMNVEV (reference sequence). The CDR3 loop spans 15 amino acids. V was clipped by 4 bases and J by 2 bases, with 12 bases between them. The CDR3 sequence is CASSSRGKGNQPQHF. CDR3 coding DNA: TGTGCCAGCAGTTCGAGGGGGAAGGGCAATCAGCCCCAGCATTTT.

The chain employs TRBV2 and TRBJ2-1; 12 nucleotides match TRBD2. CDR3 size: 15 residues. CDR1 and CDR2 from the germline V gene are SNHLY and FYNNEI. The trim removed 6 bases at V and 8 bases at J, leaving 8 bases unmatched. CDR3 region: CASSQTSGSNYEQFF. CDR3 nucleotide sequence: TGTGCCAGCAGCCAGACTAGCGGGAGTAATTATGAGCAGTTCTTC. Based on the CDR3 plus reference TRBV2 and TRBJ2-1, the full variable domain is EPEVTQTPSHQVTQMGQEVILRCVPISNHLYFYWYRQILGQKVEFLVSFYNNEISEKSEIFDDQFSVERPDGSNFTLKIRSTKLEDSAMYFCASSQTSGSNYEQFFGPGTRLTVL.

This chain joins TRBV9 and TRBJ2-1; 12 bases match TRBD2. V was pared by 1 base and J by 2 bases, with 10 bases of the junction left unmatched. The CDR3 contains 19 residues. Germline V gives CDR1 SGDLS, CDR2 YYNGEE. This chain's CDR3 is CASSVLPSGREGPYNEQFF. DNA of the CDR3: TGTGCCAGCAGCGTATTACCTAGCGGGAGGGAGGGCCCCTACAATGAGCAGTTCTTC.

This clonotype was counted only a few times. The genes are TRBV7-2 and TRBJ2-3; 14 nucleotides line up with TRBD2. Trimming took 4 bases from V and 5 from J; bases not matched to a gene: 5. Per germline, CDR1 SGHTA and CDR2 FQGNSA. The CDR3 runs 16 residues. The CDR3 region is CASSSTSGRAGDTQYF. The CDR3 region has the DNA TGTGCCAGCAGCTCGACTAGCGGGAGGGCCGGAGATACGCAGTATTTT.

This clonotype was observed a few times. The chain is built from TRBV14 and TRBJ2-7; D unclear. V was trimmed by 3 bases and J by 2 bases, leaving 14 bases between them. This CDR3 contains 15 residues. CDR1 is SGHDN and CDR2 is FVKESK in the germline V gene. The CDR3 is CASSHGAHGTYEQYF. CDR3 nucleotides: TGTGCCAGCAGCCATGGCGCACACGGAACCTACGAGCAGTACTTC.

This chain uses TRBV28 with TRBJ2-3; 11 bases align to TRBD2. This CDR3 region has 18 residues. Trimming cost V 2 bases and J 0 bases; bases outside gene matches: 7. Germline V gene sequence: CDR1 MDHEN, CDR2 SYDVKM. In DNA, the CDR3 is TGTGCCAGCAGTTTACTAGCGGGAGGAGGATCTAGCACAGATACGCAGTATTTT. This codes for CASSLLAGGGSSTDTQYF.